This TCR beta chain comes out of a study of blood T cell repertoires in COVID-19 (dated by TCRdb to the early 2020s). Regarding the complete study: The collaborator samples originated in the United States, Italy and Spain and spanned the acute and convalescent phases of COVID-19. Deeply sampled blood TCRbeta repertoires from subjects exposed to, actively infected with, or recovered from COVID-19 were included in the dataset. Where available, HLA class I and class II types were obtained from metadata supplied by the sample provider rather than from assay-based typing. The material from the prospective study consisted of cDNA or gDNA derived from T cells, B-cell-depleted T cells, or PBMCs. The repertoires were released in a freely available public database meant as a resource for research on the immune response to SARS-CoV-2. Samples came from the ongoing ImmuneRACE study (first 160 participants) plus 1,254 subjects from 6 global collaborators. A de-identified subject ID, COVID-19 status, age in years and sex were almost always included in the sample metadata. On the study overall, not on this receptor specifically: The quantity of clinical and demographic metadata differed by source and by participant and was supplied without curation.

Comment on this clone: Its antigen specificity is not known. No base quality values were provided; no much bigger clone lies one nucleotide off.

The CDR3 runs 15 amino acids, cysteine and phenylalanine included. Just the 45-base CDR3 DNA is kept, in frame starting at base 1. CDR1 MNHEY and CDR2 SVGAGI were looked up in the germline V gene. V is pruned by 7 bases and J by 2 bases, leaving 4 bases of the junction without a gene match. TCRbeta CDR3 regions were amplified from genomic DNA by means of the immunoSEQ Assay, a bias-controlled multiplex PCR. In the authors' own workflow: The number of nucleated cells in each sample was estimated by amplification of reference gene primers within the assay. To quantify the absolute abundance of each unique TCRbeta CDR3 rearrangement, sequence reads were collapsed and filtered. Productive Simpson clonality was computed per sample as the square root of Simpson's diversity index over productive rearrangements. The table comes from immuneACCESS by way of TCRdb, which keeps in-frame sequences with V and J called. Part of the clones is missing from these tables; in studies checked, under half for an unresolved V gene and the rest for unknown reasons. V and J calls plus clone size are reproduced from that table; the DNA served to infer D and trimming. The sample data list around 72,000 clones, and nearly 90% of these were observed just once. The ten largest clones take up around 29% of the sample.

Collaborating institutions collected whole blood in K2EDTA tubes following their own protocols. For TCRbeta analysis, collaborator samples were shipped as frozen whole blood, as isolated PBMCs, or as DNA extracted from either sample type. Specimen: peripheral blood. This receptor was identified in a man aged 45-65 years with acute or convalescent COVID-19. This sequence uses TRBV6-5 and TRBJ2-1; TRBD1 fits 11 bases in the junction. The CDR3 has the sequence CASTKDRGPYNEQFF. DNA sequence: TGTGCCAGCACCAAGGACAGGGGGCCCTACAATGAGCAGTTCTTC.